This T cell receptor (beta chain) derives from a study of monozygotic twins with inflammatory bowel disease (dated by TCRdb to between 2018 and 2021). Study-wide context: The complete study included around 30 monozygotic twin pairs: 19 IBD-discordant Danish pairs and nine German pairs, of which four were IBD-concordant and five were IBD-discordant. The search for disease-associated traits relied mainly on comparing IBD patients with their genetically identical healthy co-twins within discordant pairs. Each individual had, on average, about 151 000 unique TCRalpha sequences and 181 000 unique TCRbeta sequences available for analysis.

From each donor, a roughly 2.5 ml peripheral blood sample was drawn into PAXgene tubes and stored at -80 degrees C. Total RNA was isolated from whole blood with the PAXgene blood miRNA kit on an automated QIAcube, without T cell sorting. Deep TCRalpha and TCRbeta repertoire profiling with unique molecular barcoding was performed on peripheral blood of monozygotic twin pairs concordant or discordant for inflammatory bowel disease. Smoking habits were recorded for all twin pairs, and individuals were classified as current, former or never smokers. Inclusive of the bounding cysteine and phenylalanine, the CDR3 is 14 residues long. The DNA sequence is not available. Reading the germline V gene gives CDR1 KGHSH and CDR2 LQKENI. The library came from 5' RACE. The input for every TCR library was roughly 4,000 ng of total RNA. For each sample, cDNA synthesis with SMARTScribe reverse transcriptase was split into eight separate reactions. During cDNA synthesis, template switching was used to introduce unique molecular identifiers that contained a 6-nucleotide sample barcode. TCRalpha and TCRbeta cDNA was amplified in two nested PCRs of roughly 16 and 10 cycles, and bead purification was carried out after each PCR. Before amplification, the cDNA was treated with uracil DNA-glycosylase and purified using the QIAquick PCR purification kit. In the second PCR, Illumina TruSeq-compatible adapters and sample-specific barcodes were added. TapeStation and Qubit were used to check library quality and concentration, and around 4.7 ng of each library was pooled. The pooled libraries were sequenced with 2 x 100 bp reads and custom sequencing primers on an Illumina HiSeq2500 single-index Rapid Run. As for the authors' bioinformatics: UMI-based consensus assembly with MiGEC version 1.2.6 was used to correct PCR and sequencing errors. MiXCR version 2.1.1 was used to carry out V(D)J alignment, clonotype assembly and CDR3 extraction. Normalisation of gene usage, clonotype sharing and MAIT/NKT TCR abundance was achieved by analysing the top 1000, 10 000 and 20 000 clonotypes per sample. After downsampling to 27 000 UMIs, diversity was calculated as the inverse Simpson index using the vegan R package. Statistical testing used paired Mann-Whitney U tests on the discordant twin pairs and applied Benjamini-Hochberg correction for multiple testing. Reads reprocessed by TCRdb are summarized as one entry per CDR3 protein sequence, and DNA is absent. The V and J calls come from TCRdb's annotation, not from the publication. This specimen's table enumerates over 200,000 distinct CDR3 sequences. The top ten clones comprise about 8% of the sample.

With respect to this clonotype: Its antigen target is currently unknown.

The paper as a whole reports these results and caveats: Concordant and discordant twins showed no difference in repertoire similarity, possibly because of limited statistical power. A decrease in TCRbeta repertoire diversity, as measured by inverse Simpson index, was observed in IBD patients compared with their healthy co-twins. No single strong signal or clonotype linked to IBD turned up in the results, so the idea that one exists was not supported. Compared with healthy twins, IBD patients shared fewer clonotypes with other individuals, and the difference was most pronounced in patients with signs of disease activity. Because patients received different immunosuppressive treatments, the repertoires may have picked up extra background noise and variability between individuals. The analysis was unable to tell different T cell subtypes apart.

Input material: blood. The sequence derives from a human donor with ulcerative colitis or Crohn's disease, or a healthy co-twin of an affected twin (not recorded which). The sequence links TRBV18 to TRBJ1-5; no DNA is available, so the TRBD1 call from TCRdb remains unchecked. The CDR3 is CASSQTGNNQPQHF.